This T cell receptor beta chain was retrieved from a study of blood T cell repertoires in COVID-19. This table comes from immunoSEQ multiplex PCR, and its TCRdb copy is limited to in-frame clones, with some not included. The sample includes 250,000 to 300,000 clones, nearly 90% of them seen just once. The germline V and J ends were trimmed by 4 bases and 1 base, with 10 bases remaining between them. The germline CDR1 and CDR2 sequences are LNHDA and SQIVND (reference sequence). The CDR3 contains 14 residues. The sample consisted of peripheral blood. This sequence joins TRBV19 and TRBJ2-5; possibly TRBD2 for D (6 bases). The sequence was obtained from a woman aged 55 to 70 with COVID-19, enrolled during active disease. The CDR3 sequence: CASSSGTIQETQYF. The CDR3 coding sequence is TGTGCCAGTAGTAGCGGGACCATCCAAGAGACCCAGTACTTC.